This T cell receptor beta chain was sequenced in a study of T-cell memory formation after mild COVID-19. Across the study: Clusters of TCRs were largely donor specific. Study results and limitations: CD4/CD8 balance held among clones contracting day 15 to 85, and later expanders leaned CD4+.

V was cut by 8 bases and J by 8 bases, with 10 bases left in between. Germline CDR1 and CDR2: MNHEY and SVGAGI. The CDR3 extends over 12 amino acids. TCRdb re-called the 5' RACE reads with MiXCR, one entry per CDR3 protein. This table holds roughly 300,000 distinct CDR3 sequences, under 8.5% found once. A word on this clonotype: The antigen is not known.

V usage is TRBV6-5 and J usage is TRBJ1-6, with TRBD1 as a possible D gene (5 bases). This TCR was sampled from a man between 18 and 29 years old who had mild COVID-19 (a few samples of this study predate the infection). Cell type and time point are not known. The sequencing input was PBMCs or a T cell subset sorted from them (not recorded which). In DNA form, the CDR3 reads TGTGCCAGCCGGGACCGTTATTCACCCCTCCACTTT. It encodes CASRDRYSPLHF.